Given below is one T cell receptor (beta chain) in context. Per the original data handling: Amplified reference gene primers provided the basis for estimating nucleated cell counts. Using immunoSEQ multiplex PCR, the repertoire was profiled, and TCRdb retains in-frame clones only, with some absent. V, J and clone size reflect that table, while D and trimming were determined from the DNA. The sample lists approximately 60,000 clones, about 88% occurring once. The sample is drawn from a study of blood T cell repertoires in COVID-19. Study summary: Samples came from the United States, Italy and Spain, spanning acute and convalescent COVID-19. Sources were T cells, B-cell-depleted T cells, or PBMCs; the material itself was cDNA or gDNA.

Between the trimmed V and J ends, which lost 4 bases and 2 bases, there was a span of 13 bases. CDR1 is LGHDT and CDR2 is YNNKEL in the germline V gene (reference sequence). The CDR3 loop spans 15 amino acids. This TCR was recovered from a man between 65 and 85 years old with active COVID-19. The chain recombines TRBV3-1 (or the pseudogene TRBV3-2) with TRBJ2-3; weak D call: TRBD2 (5 bases). Input material: peripheral blood. Written as DNA, the CDR3 is TGTGCCAGCAGCCGTCTAGGAGGATCCACAGATACGCAGTATTTT. This gives the protein CASSRLGGSTDTQYF.